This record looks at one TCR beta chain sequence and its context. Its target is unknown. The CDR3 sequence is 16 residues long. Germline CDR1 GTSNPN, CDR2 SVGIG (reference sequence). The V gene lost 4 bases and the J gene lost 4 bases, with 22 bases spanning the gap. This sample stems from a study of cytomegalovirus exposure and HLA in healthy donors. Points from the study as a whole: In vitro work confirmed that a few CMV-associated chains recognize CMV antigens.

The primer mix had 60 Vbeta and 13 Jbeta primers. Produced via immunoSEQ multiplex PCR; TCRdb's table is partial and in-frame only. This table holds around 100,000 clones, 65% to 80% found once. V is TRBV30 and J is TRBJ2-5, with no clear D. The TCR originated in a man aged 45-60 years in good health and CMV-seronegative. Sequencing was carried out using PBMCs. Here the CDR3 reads CAWMSRRGESLETQYF. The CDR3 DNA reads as TGTGCCTGGATGTCAAGGCGCGGCGAATCGTTAGAGACCCAGTACTTC.